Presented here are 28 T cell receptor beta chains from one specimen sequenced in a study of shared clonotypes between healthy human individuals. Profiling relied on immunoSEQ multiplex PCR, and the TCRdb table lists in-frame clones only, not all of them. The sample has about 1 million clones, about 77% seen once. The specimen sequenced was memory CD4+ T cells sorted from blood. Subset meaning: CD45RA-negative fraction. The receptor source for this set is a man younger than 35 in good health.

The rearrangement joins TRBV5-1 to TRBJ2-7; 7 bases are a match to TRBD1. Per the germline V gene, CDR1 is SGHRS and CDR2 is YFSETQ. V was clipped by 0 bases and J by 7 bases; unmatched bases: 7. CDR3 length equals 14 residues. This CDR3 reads CASSLGQGSGEQYF. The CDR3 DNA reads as TGCGCCAGCAGCTTGGGACAGGGCAGCGGAGAGCAGTACTTC. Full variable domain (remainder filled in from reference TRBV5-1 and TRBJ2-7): KAGVTQTPRYLIKTRGQQVTLSCSPISGHRSVSWYQQTPGQGLQFLFEYFSETQRNKGNFPGRFSGRQFSNSRSEMNVSTLELGDSALYLCASSLGQGSGEQYFGPGTRLTVT.

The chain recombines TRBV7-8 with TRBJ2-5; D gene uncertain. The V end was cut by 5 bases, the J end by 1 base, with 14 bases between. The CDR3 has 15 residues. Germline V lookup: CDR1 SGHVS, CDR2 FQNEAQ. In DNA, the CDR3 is TGTGCCAGCAGCCCAGTGTATGGCCCCCAAGAGACCCAGTACTTC. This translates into CASSPVYGPQETQYF.

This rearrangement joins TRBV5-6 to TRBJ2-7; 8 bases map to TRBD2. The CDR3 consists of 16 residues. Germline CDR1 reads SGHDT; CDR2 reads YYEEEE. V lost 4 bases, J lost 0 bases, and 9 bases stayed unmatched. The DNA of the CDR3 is TGTGCCAGCAGCACGCGATGGGGACTAGACTCCTACGAGCAGTACTTC. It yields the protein CASSTRWGLDSYEQYF.

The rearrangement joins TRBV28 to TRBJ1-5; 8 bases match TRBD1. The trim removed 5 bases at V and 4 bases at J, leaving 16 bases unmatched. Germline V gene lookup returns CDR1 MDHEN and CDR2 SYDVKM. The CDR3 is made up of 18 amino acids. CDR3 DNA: TGTGCCAGCAGTCTCCACCGGGACAGGAGGGGGACGAATCAGCCCCAGCATTTT. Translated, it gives CASSLHRDRRGTNQPQHF.

DNA of the CDR3: TGTGCCAGCAGTTATATCGGGACAGTAACTAATGAAAAACTGTTTTTT. Protein sequence: CASSYIGTVTNEKLFF. This chain links TRBV7-2 with TRBJ1-4, with 7 bases lining up with TRBD1. J was trimmed by 1 base and V by 6 bases; bases with no gene match: 8. Looked up from germline, CDR1 is SGHTA and CDR2 is FQGNSA. There are 16 residues in the CDR3.

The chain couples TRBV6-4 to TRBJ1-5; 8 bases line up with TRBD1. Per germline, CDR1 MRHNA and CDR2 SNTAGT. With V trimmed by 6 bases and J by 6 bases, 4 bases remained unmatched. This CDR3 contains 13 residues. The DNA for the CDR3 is TGTGCCAGCAGCACAGGGGGTGGTCAGCCCCAGCATTTT. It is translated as CASSTGGGQPQHF.

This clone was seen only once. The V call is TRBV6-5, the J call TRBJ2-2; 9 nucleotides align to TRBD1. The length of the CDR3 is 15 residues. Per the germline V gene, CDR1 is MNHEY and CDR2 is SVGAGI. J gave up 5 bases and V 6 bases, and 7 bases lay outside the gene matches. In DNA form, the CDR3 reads TGTGCCAGCAGGCGGGACAGGGCGGGAACCGGGGAGCTGTTTTTT. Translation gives CASRRDRAGTGELFF.

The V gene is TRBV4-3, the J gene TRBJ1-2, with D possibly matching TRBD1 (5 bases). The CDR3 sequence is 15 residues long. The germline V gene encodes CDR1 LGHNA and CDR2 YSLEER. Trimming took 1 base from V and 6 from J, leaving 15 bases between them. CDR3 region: CASSQGAGRVDGYTF. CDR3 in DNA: TGCGCCAGCAGCCAAGGTGCAGGGCGCGTGGATGGCTACACCTTC.

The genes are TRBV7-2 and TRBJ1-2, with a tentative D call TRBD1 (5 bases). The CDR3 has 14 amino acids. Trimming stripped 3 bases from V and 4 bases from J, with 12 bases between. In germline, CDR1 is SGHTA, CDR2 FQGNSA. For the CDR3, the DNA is TGTGCCAGCAGCTTTAAGGGGCAGAGCTATGGCTACACCTTC. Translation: CASSFKGQSYGYTF.

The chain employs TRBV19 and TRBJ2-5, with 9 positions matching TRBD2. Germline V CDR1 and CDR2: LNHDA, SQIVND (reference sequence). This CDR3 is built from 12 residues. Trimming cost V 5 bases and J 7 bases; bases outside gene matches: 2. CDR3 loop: CASSGTSRTQYF. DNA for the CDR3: TGTGCCAGTAGTGGGACTAGCCGGACCCAGTACTTC.

DNA of the CDR3: TGTGCCAGCAGTGCAACGGGGGGGGCGTCCACAGATACGCAGTATTTT. Protein sequence: CASSATGGASTDTQYF. The chain couples TRBV28 to TRBJ2-3, with TRBD2 matching 8 bases. The germline CDR1 and CDR2 sequences are MDHEN and SYDVKM. The ends lost 5 bases at V and 2 bases at J; junction bases unmatched: 9. The CDR3 has 16 amino acids.

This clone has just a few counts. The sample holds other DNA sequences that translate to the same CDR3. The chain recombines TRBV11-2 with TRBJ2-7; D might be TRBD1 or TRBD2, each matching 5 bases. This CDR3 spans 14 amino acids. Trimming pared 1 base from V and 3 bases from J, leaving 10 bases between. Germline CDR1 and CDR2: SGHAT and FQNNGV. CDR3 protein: CASSLGPGSYEQYF. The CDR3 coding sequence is TGTGCCAGCAGCTTAGGTCCAGGGAGCTACGAGCAGTACTTC.

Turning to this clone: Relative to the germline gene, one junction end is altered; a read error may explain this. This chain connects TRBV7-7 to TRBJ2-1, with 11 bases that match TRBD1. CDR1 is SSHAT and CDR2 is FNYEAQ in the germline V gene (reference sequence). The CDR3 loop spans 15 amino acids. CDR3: CASSSGQGAFNEQFF. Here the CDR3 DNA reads TGTGCTAGCAGCTCCGGACAGGGGGCTTTCAATGAGCAGTTCTTC.

The CDR3 region is CATSPRYEQYF. CDR3 nucleotide sequence: TGTGCCACTTCCCCCCGCTACGAGCAGTACTTC. The genes are TRBV2 and TRBJ2-7; no clear D. From germline, CDR1 is SNHLY and CDR2 FYNNEI. The CDR3 runs to 11 residues. V was trimmed by 10 bases and J by 3 bases, leaving 10 bases between them.

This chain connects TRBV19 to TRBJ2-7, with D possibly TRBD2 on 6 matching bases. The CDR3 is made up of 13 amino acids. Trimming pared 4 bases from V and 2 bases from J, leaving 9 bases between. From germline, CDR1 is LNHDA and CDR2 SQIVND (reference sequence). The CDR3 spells CASSTRGTYEQYF. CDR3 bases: TGTGCCAGTAGTACTCGGGGGACCTACGAGCAGTACTTC.

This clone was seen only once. The CDR3 here is CASSLLGQGIGGELFF. In DNA, the CDR3 is TGTGCCAGCAGCTTACTAGGACAGGGGATCGGCGGGGAGCTGTTTTTT. The rearrangement links TRBV7-8 to TRBJ2-2; TRBD1 agrees at 9 bases. Germline loops: CDR1 SGHVS, CDR2 FQNEAQ. Trimming removed 2 bases from V and 7 bases from J; junction bases left unmatched: 8. The CDR3 is made up of 16 amino acids.

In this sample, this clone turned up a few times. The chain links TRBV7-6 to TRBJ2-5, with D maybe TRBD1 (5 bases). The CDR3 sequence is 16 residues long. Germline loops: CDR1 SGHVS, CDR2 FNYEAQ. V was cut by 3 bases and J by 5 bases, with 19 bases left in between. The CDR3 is CASSFQDFSPGETQYF. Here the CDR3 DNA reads TGTGCCAGCAGCTTTCAAGACTTTTCCCCAGGGGAGACCCAGTACTTC.

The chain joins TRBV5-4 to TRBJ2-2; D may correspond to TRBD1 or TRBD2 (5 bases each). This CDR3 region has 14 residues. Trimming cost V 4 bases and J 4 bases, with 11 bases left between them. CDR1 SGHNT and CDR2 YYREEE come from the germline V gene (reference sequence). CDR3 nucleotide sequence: TGTGCCAGCAGCGGGGGTGAACTCACCGGGGAGCTGTTTTTT. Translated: CASSGGELTGELFF. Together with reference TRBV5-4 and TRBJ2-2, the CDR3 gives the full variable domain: ETGVTQSPTHLIKTRGQQVTLRCSSQSGHNTVSWYQQALGQGPQFIFQYYREEENGRGNFPPRFSGLQFPNYSSELNVNALELDDSALYLCASSGGELTGELFFGEGSRLTVL.

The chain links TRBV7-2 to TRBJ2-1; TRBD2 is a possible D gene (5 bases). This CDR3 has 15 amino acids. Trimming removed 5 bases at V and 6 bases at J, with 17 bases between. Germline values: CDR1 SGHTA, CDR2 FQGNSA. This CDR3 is CASSLYSDPTNEQFF. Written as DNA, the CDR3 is TGTGCCAGCAGCCTGTATAGCGACCCGACCAATGAGCAGTTCTTC.

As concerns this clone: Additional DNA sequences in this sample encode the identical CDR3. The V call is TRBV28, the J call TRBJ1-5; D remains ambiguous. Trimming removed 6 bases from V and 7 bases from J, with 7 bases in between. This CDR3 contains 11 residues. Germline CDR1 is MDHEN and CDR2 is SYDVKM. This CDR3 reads CASRGDQPQHF. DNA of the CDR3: TGTGCCAGCAGGGGAGACCAGCCCCAGCATTTT. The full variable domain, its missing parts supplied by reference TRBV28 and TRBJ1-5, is DVKVTQSSRYLVKRTGEKVFLECVQDMDHENMFWYRQDPGLGLRLIYFSYDVKMKEKGDIPEGYSVSREKKERFSLILESASTNQTSMYLCASRGDQPQHFGDGTRLSIL.

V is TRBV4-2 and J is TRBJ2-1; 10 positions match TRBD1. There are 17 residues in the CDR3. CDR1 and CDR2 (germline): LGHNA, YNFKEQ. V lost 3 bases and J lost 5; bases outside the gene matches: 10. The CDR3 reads CASSQGLGQGGNNEQFF. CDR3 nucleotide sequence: TGTGCCAGCAGCCAGGGCCTTGGACAGGGGGGCAACAATGAGCAGTTCTTC.

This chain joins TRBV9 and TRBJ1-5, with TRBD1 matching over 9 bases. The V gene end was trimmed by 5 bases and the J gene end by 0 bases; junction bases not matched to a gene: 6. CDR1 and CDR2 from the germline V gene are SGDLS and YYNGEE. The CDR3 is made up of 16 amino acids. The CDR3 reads CASSDGQGNSNQPQHF. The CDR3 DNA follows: TGTGCCAGCAGTGATGGACAGGGGAATAGCAATCAGCCCCAGCATTTT.

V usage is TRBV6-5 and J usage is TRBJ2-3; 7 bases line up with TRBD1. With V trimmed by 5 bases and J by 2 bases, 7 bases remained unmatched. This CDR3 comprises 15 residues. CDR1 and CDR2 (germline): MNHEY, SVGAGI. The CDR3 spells CASSAYRGFTDTQYF. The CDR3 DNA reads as TGTGCCAGCAGTGCCTACAGGGGATTCACAGATACGCAGTATTTT.

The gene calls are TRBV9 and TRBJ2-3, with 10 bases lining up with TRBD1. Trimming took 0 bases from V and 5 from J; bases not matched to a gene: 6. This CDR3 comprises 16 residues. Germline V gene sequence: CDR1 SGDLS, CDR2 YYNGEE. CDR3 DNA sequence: TGTGCCAGCAGCGTAGCGGGACAGGGGATTGGAGATACGCAGTATTTT. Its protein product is CASSVAGQGIGDTQYF.

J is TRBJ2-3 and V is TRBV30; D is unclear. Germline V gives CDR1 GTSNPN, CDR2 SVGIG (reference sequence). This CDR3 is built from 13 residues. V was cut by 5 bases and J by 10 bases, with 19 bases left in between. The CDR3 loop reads CAWEFQRREAQYF. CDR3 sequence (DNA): TGTGCCTGGGAATTTCAGCGCCGAGAGGCGCAGTATTTT.

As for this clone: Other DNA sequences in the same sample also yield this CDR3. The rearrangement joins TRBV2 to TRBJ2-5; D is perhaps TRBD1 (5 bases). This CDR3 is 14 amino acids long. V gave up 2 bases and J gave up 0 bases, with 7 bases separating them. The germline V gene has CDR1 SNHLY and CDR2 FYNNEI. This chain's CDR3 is CASSEPRDQETQYF. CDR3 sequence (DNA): TGTGCCAGCAGTGAACCCAGGGACCAAGAGACCCAGTACTTC. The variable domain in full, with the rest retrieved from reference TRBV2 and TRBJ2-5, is EPEVTQTPSHQVTQMGQEVILRCVPISNHLYFYWYRQILGQKVEFLVSFYNNEISEKSEIFDDQFSVERPDGSNFTLKIRSTKLEDSAMYFCASSEPRDQETQYFGPGTRLLVL.

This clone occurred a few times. CDR3 coding DNA: TGTGCCAGCAGCAAAAGGGGAGGGGGCACCGGGGAGCTGTTTTTT. Protein product: CASSKRGGGTGELFF. The rearrangement joins TRBV21-1 to TRBJ2-2; TRBD2 is taken as the D call from the table, unchecked against the DNA. TRBV21-1 is a pseudogene locus. The CDR3 length is 15 residues.

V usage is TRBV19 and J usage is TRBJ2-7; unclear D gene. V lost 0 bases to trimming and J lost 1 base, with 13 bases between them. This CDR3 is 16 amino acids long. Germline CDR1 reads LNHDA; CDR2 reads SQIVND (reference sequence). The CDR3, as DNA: TGTGCCAGTAGTATAGATTATACAGCCAGATCCTACGAGCAGTACTTC. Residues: CASSIDYTARSYEQYF.